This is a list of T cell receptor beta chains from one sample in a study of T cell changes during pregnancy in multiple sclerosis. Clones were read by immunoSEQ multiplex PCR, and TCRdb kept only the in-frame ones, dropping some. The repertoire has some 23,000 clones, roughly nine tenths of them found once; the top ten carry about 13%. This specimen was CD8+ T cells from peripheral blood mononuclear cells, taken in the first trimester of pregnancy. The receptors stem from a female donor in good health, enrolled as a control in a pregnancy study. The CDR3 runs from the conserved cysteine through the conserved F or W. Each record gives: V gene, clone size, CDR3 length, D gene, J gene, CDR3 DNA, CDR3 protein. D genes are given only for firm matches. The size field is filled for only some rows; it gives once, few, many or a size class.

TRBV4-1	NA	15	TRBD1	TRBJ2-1	TGCGCCAGCAAAACAACATGGACAGGGTACAATGAGCAGTTCTTC	CASKTTWTGYNEQFF
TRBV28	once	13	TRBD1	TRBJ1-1	TGTGCCAGCAACCTAGGACAGGGCACTGAAGCTTTCTTT	CASNLGQGTEAFF
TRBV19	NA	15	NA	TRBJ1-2	TGTGCCAGTAGCTTCCGGGACAACGATAACTATGGCTACACCTTC	CASSFRDNDNYGYTF
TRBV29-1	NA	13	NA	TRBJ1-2	TGCAGCGTTGGGGCAGGGGCCGGCTATGGCTACACCTTC	CSVGAGAGYGYTF
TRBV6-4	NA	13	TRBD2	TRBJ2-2	TGTGCCAGCAGTGACGGGGGGGCCGGGGAGCTGTTTTTT	CASSDGGAGELFF
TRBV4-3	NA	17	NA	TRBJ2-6	TGCGCCAGCAGCCAAGATATTTTCGGCTCTGGGGCCAACGTCCTGACTTTC	CASSQDIFGSGANVLTF
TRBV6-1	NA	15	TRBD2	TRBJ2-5	TGTGCCAGCAGTGAACTAGCGGGAGGGCAAGAGACCCAGTACTTC	CASSELAGGQETQYF
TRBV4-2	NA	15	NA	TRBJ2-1	TGTGCCAGCAGCCAAGAGCCTACGCCCTACAATGAGCAGTTCTTC	CASSQEPTPYNEQFF
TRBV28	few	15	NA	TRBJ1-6	TGTGCCAGCAGTTTAGAGGCGGGCTATAATTCACCCCTCCACTTT	CASSLEAGYNSPLHF
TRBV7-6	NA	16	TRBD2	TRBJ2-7	TGTGCCAGCAGCTTAGAGTTAGCGGGAGGGCCGGGTGAGCAGTACTTC	CASSLELAGGPGEQYF
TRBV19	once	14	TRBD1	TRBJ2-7	TGTGCCAGTAGTCCGGGACAGGGGCCCTACGAGCAGTACTTC	CASSPGQGPYEQYF
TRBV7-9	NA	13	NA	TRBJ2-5	TGTGCCAGCAGGACCGCGGAGAAAGAGACCCAGTACTTC	CASRTAEKETQYF
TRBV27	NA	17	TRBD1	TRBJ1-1	TGTGCCAGCAGTTTTTTGGGACAGGGGGCGCGGGACACTGAAGCTTTCTTT	CASSFLGQGARDTEAFF
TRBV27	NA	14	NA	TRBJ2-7	TGTGCCAGCAGTGGGTATGGAGGGGCGCAAGAGCAGTACTTC	CASSGYGGAQEQYF
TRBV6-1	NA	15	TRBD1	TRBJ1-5	TGTGCCAGCAGTGAAGGAGGGACAGGGAGCCAGCCCCAGCATTTT	CASSEGGTGSQPQHF
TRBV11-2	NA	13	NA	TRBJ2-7	TGTGCCAGCAGCCCTCGGGGGTCCTACGAGCAGTACTTC	CASSPRGSYEQYF
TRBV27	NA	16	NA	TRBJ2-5	TGTGCCAGCAGGAGGTCGGCGGGACAGCCACAAGAGACCCAGTACTTC	CASRRSAGQPQETQYF
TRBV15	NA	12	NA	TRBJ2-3	TGTGCCACCAGGGGGGGAACAGATACGCAGTATTTT	CATRGGTDTQYF
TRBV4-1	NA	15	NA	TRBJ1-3	TGCGCCAGCAGCCAAGGTCTGAGCTCTGGAAACACCATATATTTT	CASSQGLSSGNTIYF
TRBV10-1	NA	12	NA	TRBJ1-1	TGCGCCTTGTCGGGGGGCTACACTGAAGCTTTCTTT	CALSGGYTEAFF
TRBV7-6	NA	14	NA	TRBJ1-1	TGTGCCAGCAGCTTAGAAGACATGAACACTGAAGCTTTCTTT	CASSLEDMNTEAFF
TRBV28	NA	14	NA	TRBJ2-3	TGTGCCAGCAGTTTAGGACAGTACACAGATACGCAGTATTTT	CASSLGQYTDTQYF
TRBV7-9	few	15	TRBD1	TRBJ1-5	TGTGCCAGCAGCTTGGACAGGGCGGGGGATCAGCCCCAGCATTTT	CASSLDRAGDQPQHF
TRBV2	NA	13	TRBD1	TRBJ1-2	TGTGCCAGCACTTTTTGGACAGGGGATGGCTACACCTTC	CASTFWTGDGYTF
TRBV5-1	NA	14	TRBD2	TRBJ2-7	TGCGCCAGCAGCTTGGAACTAGCGGGATTCGAGCAGTACTTC	CASSLELAGFEQYF
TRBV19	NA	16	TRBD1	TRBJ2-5	TGTGCCAGTAGTGTCCCGCCGGGACAGGGGGCAGAGACCCAGTACTTC	CASSVPPGQGAETQYF
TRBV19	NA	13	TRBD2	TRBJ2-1	TGTGCCAGTAGCGGGACTAGTTACAATGAGCAGTTCTTC	CASSGTSYNEQFF
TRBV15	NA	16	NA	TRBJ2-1	TGTGCCACCAGCAGAGACGGACTTTCTAGTGTCAATGAGCAGTTCTTC	CATSRDGLSSVNEQFF
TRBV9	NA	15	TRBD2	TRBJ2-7	TGTGCCAGCAGCCCCGGGACTACGGGGGCCTACGAGCAGTACTTC	CASSPGTTGAYEQYF
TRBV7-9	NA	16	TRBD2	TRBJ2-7	TGTGCCAGCAGCCCCCACGCTAGCGGGAGTGTCTGGGAGCAGTACTTC	CASSPHASGSVWEQYF
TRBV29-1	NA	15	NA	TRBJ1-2	TGCAGCGTCTGGGCGGCAGGAGGCACTAACTATGGCTACACCTTC	CSVWAAGGTNYGYTF
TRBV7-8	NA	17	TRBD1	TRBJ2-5	TGTGCCAGCAGCAGCCCGGGACAGGGTGAAGGGCAAGAGACCCAGTACTTC	CASSSPGQGEGQETQYF
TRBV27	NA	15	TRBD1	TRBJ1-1	TGTGCCAGCAGTCCCAGACAGGGTTTGAACACTGAAGCTTTCTTT	CASSPRQGLNTEAFF
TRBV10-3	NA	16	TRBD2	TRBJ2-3	TGTGCCATCTCCCCACTAGCGGGAGTCAGCACAGATACGCAGTATTTT	CAISPLAGVSTDTQYF
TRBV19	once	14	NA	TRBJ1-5	TGTGCCAGTAGTATTGTATCGGGTAGTCAGCCCCAGCATTTT	CASSIVSGSQPQHF
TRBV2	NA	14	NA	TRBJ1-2	TGTGCCAGCAGTGAGGACAGAGGGTCTGGTGGCTACACCTTC	CASSEDRGSGGYTF